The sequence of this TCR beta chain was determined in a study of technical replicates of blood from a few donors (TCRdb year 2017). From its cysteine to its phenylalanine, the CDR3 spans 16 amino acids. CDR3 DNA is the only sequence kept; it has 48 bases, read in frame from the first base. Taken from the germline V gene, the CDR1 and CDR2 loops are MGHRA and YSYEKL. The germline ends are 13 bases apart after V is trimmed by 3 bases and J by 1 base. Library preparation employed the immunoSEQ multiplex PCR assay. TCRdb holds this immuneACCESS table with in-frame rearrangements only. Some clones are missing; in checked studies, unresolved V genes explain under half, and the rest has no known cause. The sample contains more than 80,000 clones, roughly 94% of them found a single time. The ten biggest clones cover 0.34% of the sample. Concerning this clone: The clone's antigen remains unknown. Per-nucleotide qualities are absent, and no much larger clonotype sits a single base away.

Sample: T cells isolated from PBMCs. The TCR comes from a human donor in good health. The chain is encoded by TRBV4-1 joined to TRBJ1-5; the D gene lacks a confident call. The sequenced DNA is TGCGCCAGCAGCCACCTGAAGGGAGGGAGCAATCAGCCCCAGCATTTT. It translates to CASSHLKGGSNQPQHF.